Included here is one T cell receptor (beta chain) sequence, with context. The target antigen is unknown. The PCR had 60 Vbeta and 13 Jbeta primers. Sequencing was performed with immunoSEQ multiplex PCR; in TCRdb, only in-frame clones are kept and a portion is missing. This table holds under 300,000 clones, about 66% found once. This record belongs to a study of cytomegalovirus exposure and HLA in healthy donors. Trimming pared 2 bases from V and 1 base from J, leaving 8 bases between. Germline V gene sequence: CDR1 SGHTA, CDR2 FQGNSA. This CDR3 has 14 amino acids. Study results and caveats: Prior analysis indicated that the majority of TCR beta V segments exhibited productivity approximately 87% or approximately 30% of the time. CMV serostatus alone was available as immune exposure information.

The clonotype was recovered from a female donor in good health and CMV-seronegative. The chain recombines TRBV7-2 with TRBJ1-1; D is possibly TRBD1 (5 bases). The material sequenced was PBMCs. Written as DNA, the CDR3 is TGTGCCAGCAGCTTATATGACAGGAACACTGAAGCTTTCTTT. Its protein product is CASSLYDRNTEAFF. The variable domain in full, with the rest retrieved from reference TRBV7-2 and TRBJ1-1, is GAGVSQSPSNKVTEKGKDVELRCDPISGHTALYWYRQSLGQGLEFLIYFQGNSAPDKSGLPSDRFSAERTGGSVSTLTIQRTQQEDSAVYLCASSLYDRNTEAFFGQGTRLTVV.